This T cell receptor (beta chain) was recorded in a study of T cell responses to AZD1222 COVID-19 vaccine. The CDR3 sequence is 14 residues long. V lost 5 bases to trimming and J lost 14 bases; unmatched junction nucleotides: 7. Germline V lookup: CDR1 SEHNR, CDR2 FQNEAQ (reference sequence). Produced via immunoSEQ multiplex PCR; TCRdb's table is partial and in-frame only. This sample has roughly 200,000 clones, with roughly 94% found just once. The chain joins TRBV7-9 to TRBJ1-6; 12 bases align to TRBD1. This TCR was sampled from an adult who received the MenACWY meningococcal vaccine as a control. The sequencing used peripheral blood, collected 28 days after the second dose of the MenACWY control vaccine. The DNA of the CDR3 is TGTGCCAGCAGCGCAGAGGGACAGGGGGCGGCCCTCCACTTT. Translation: CASSAEGQGAALHF.